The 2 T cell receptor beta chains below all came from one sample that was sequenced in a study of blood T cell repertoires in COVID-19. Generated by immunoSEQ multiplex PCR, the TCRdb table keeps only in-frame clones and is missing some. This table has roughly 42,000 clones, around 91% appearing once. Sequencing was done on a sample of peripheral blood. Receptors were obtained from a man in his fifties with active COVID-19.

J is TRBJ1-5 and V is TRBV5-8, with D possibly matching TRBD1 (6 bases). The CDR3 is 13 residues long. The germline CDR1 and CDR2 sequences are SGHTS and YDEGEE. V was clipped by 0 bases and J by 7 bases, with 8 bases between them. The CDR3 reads CASSLEDRQPQHF. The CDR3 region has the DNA TGTGCCAGCAGCTTGGAAGACAGGCAGCCCCAGCATTTT.

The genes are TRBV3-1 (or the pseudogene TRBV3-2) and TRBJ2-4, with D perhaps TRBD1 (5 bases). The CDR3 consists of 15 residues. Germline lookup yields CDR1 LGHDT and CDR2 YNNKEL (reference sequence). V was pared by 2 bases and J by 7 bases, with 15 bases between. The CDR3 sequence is CASSQKRQMPNIQYF. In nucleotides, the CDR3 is TGTGCCAGCAGCCAAAAACGACAGATGCCTAACATTCAGTACTTC.